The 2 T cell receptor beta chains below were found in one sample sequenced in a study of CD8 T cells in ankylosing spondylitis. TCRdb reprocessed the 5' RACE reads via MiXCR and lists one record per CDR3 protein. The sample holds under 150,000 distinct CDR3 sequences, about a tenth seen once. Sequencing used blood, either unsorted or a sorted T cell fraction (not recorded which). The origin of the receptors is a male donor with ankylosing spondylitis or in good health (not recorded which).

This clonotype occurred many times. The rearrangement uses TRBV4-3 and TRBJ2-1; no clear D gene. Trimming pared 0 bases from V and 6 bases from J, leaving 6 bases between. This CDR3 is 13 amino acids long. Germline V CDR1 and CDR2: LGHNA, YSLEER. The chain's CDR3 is CASSQDSGNEQFF. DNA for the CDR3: TGCGCCAGCAGCCAAGATTCCGGCAATGAGCAGTTCTTC.

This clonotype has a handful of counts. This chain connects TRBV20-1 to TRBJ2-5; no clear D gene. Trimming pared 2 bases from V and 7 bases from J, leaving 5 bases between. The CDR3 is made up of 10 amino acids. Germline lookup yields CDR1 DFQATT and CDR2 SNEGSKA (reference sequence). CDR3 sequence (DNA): TGCAGTGCTAGATCCGTGACCCAGTACTTC. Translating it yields CSARSVTQYF.